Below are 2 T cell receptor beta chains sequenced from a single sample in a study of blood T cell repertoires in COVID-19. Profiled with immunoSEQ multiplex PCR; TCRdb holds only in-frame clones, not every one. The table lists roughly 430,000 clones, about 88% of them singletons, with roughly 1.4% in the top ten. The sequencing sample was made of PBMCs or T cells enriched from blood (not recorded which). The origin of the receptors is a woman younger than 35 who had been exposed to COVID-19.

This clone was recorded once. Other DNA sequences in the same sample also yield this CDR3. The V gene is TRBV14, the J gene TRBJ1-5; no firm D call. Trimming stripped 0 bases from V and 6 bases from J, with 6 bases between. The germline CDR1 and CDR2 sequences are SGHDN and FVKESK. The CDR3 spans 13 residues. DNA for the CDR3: TGTGCCAGCAGCCAAGATCTAGGTCAGCCCCAGCATTTT. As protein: CASSQDLGQPQHF.

The DNA for the CDR3 is TGTGCCTGGTACGCCAGGACTAGCGGAGAACACACCGGGGAGCTGTTTTTT. It translates to CAWYARTSGEHTGELFF. V and J are TRBV30 and TRBJ2-2; TRBD2 matches 10 bases. V shed 5 bases, J shed 3 bases, and the junction held 12 bases outside the gene matches. This CDR3 comprises 17 residues. Germline CDR1 reads GTSNPN; CDR2 reads SVGIG (reference sequence).